The rows below give T cell receptor beta chains drawn from one sample of a study of vaccination and CD4 T cells after COVID-19. TCRdb used MiXCR to reprocess the PCR reads, holding one entry per CDR3 protein. The sample consists of 5,500 or so distinct CDR3 sequences, about 71% of them appearing once. These TCRs' antigens remain unknown. The sequenced material came from CD4+ T cells from blood, cultured in vitro. These receptor sequences come from a human donor who had recovered from COVID-19. Each CDR3 is given with its conserved first and last residue. The order of the fields is clone size, V gene, D gene, J gene, CDR3 length, CDR3 DNA, CDR3 protein. The D gene is left open where the match is weak. Clone size, where shown, is once, few, many, or a class for clones that have expanded.

clone_size: .
v_call: TRBV7-2
d_call: .
j_call: TRBJ2-1
cdr3_length: 13
cdr3_nt: TGTGCCAGCAGCCCGGGACCGAACAATGAGCAGTTCTTC
cdr3_aa: CASSPGPNNEQFF

clone_size: .
v_call: TRBV6-1
d_call: TRBD1
j_call: TRBJ1-3
cdr3_length: 15
cdr3_nt: TGTGCCAGCAGTGTTCAGGGGGCGAGGGGAAACACCATATATTTT
cdr3_aa: CASSVQGARGNTIYF

clone_size: .
v_call: TRBV15
d_call: TRBD1
j_call: TRBJ1-3
cdr3_length: 17
cdr3_nt: TGTGCCACCAGCAGAGGGATTGACAGGGGGTCTGGAAACACCATATATTTT
cdr3_aa: CATSRGIDRGSGNTIYF

clone_size: .
v_call: TRBV14
d_call: .
j_call: TRBJ2-5
cdr3_length: 15
cdr3_nt: TGTGCCAGCAGCCAAGGGACCCTTAGTCAAGAGACCCAGTACTTC
cdr3_aa: CASSQGTLSQETQYF

clone_size: .
v_call: TRBV20-1
d_call: .
j_call: TRBJ1-5
cdr3_length: 19
cdr3_nt: TGCAGTGCTAGACAATCTGGCCAGGGAGTAGTGTTAAGCAATCAGCCCCAGCATTTT
cdr3_aa: CSARQSGQGVVLSNQPQHF

clone_size: .
v_call: TRBV11-1
d_call: TRBD2
j_call: TRBJ2-3
cdr3_length: 16
cdr3_nt: TGTGCCAGCAGCCTCCGGAGCGGGGGGAACACAGATACGCAGTATTTT
cdr3_aa: CASSLRSGGNTDTQYF

clone_size: .
v_call: TRBV20-1
d_call: .
j_call: TRBJ1-1
cdr3_length: 17
cdr3_nt: TGCAGTGCTAGCGCCCCGACTTTGACGGGGAAACATTCGGAAGCTTTCTTT
cdr3_aa: CSASAPTLTGKHSEAFF

clone_size: .
v_call: TRBV11-2
d_call: TRBD2
j_call: TRBJ2-1
cdr3_length: 17
cdr3_nt: TGTGCCAGCAGCGTTCTAGGGGAGGCGGGGGGATACGGGGAGCAGTTCTTC
cdr3_aa: CASSVLGEAGGYGEQFF

clone_size: .
v_call: TRBV20-1
d_call: .
j_call: TRBJ2-7
cdr3_length: 14
cdr3_nt: TGCAGTGCTAGGGGGGGCGGTGCGTCCTACGAGCAGTACTTC
cdr3_aa: CSARGGGASYEQYF

clone_size: .
v_call: TRBV6-1
d_call: TRBD1
j_call: TRBJ1-5
cdr3_length: 12
cdr3_nt: TGTGCCAGCGGGACAGCGGGCCAGCCCCAGCATTTT
cdr3_aa: CASGTAGQPQHF

clone_size: .
v_call: TRBV5-1
d_call: .
j_call: TRBJ2-2
cdr3_length: 15
cdr3_nt: TGCGCCAGCAGCTTGCCGACTACCAACACCGGGGAGCTGTTTTTT
cdr3_aa: CASSLPTTNTGELFF

clone_size: .
v_call: TRBV7-3
d_call: .
j_call: TRBJ2-1
cdr3_length: 13
cdr3_nt: TGTGCCAGCAGCAGGTACAGGGCCAATGAGCAGTTCTTC
cdr3_aa: CASSRYRANEQFF

clone_size: .
v_call: TRBV27
d_call: .
j_call: TRBJ2-3
cdr3_length: 13
cdr3_nt: TGTGCCAGCAGGGCGGCAGGGGCAGATACGCAGTATTTT
cdr3_aa: CASRAAGADTQYF

clone_size: .
v_call: TRBV7-2
d_call: .
j_call: TRBJ2-3
cdr3_length: 14
cdr3_nt: TGTGCCAGCAGCTGGGGGGGGGCGGTGGATACGCAGTATTTT
cdr3_aa: CASSWGGAVDTQYF

clone_size: few
v_call: TRBV2
d_call: .
j_call: TRBJ2-2
cdr3_length: 15
cdr3_nt: TGTGCCACCACCCTAGCCCAGGAGAACACCGGGGAGCTGTTTTTT
cdr3_aa: CATTLAQENTGELFF

clone_size: .
v_call: TRBV7-9
d_call: .
j_call: TRBJ1-1
cdr3_length: 13
cdr3_nt: TGTGCCAGCAGCTTTTTTAATGCGGGTGAAGCTTTCTTT
cdr3_aa: CASSFFNAGEAFF

clone_size: .
v_call: TRBV24-1
d_call: TRBD2
j_call: TRBJ2-3
cdr3_length: 16
cdr3_nt: TGTGCCACCAGTGTGCTAGCGGGAGTGGGCACAGATACGCAGTATTTT
cdr3_aa: CATSVLAGVGTDTQYF

clone_size: few
v_call: TRBV20-1
d_call: .
j_call: TRBJ2-5
cdr3_length: 17
cdr3_nt: TGCAGTGCTAGAGCCCCCCTAGGCTCCGGCTTTCAAGAGACCCAGTACTTC
cdr3_aa: CSARAPLGSGFQETQYF

clone_size: .
v_call: TRBV20-1
d_call: TRBD2
j_call: TRBJ2-1
cdr3_length: 18
cdr3_nt: TGCAGTGCTGCGCCTCGGACTAGCGGGGGGGCGAGGAGGAATGAGCAGTTCTTC
cdr3_aa: CSAAPRTSGGARRNEQFF

clone_size: .
v_call: TRBV6-1
d_call: TRBD1
j_call: TRBJ1-4
cdr3_length: 15
cdr3_nt: TGTGCCAGCAGTGGGGGGACAGGGGGTTATGAAAAACTGTTTTTT
cdr3_aa: CASSGGTGGYEKLFF

clone_size: .
v_call: TRBV10-3
d_call: TRBD1
j_call: TRBJ1-1
cdr3_length: 14
cdr3_nt: TGTGCCATCAGTGAAACAGGGGTTTCAGCTGAAGCTTTCTTT
cdr3_aa: CAISETGVSAEAFF

clone_size: .
v_call: TRBV6-2/TRBV6-3
d_call: .
j_call: TRBJ2-2
cdr3_length: 16
cdr3_nt: TGTGCCAGCAGCTCTTGGGGACTGGAGACGGCCGGGGAGCTGTTTTTT
cdr3_aa: CASSSWGLETAGELFF

clone_size: .
v_call: TRBV10-3
d_call: .
j_call: TRBJ2-1
cdr3_length: 13
cdr3_nt: TGTGCCATCAGTGACCCCAAGTACAATGAGCAGTTCTTC
cdr3_aa: CAISDPKYNEQFF

clone_size: once
v_call: TRBV20-1
d_call: .
j_call: TRBJ2-3
cdr3_length: 13
cdr3_nt: TGCAGTGCGGGGGACTCCGACTGGGGTACGCAGTATTTT
cdr3_aa: CSAGDSDWGTQYF

clone_size: .
v_call: TRBV2
d_call: .
j_call: TRBJ2-7
cdr3_length: 12
cdr3_nt: TGTGCCAGCAGTGACGGAGGGCCCGAGCAGTACTTC
cdr3_aa: CASSDGGPEQYF

clone_size: .
v_call: TRBV7-2
d_call: TRBD2
j_call: TRBJ2-1
cdr3_length: 15
cdr3_nt: TGTGCCAGCAGCTTAGTCAGCGGGAGGAACAATGAGCAGTTCTTC
cdr3_aa: CASSLVSGRNNEQFF

clone_size: .
v_call: TRBV28
d_call: TRBD1
j_call: TRBJ2-1
cdr3_length: 18
cdr3_nt: TGTGCCAGCAGTTTATACCCCCTCCGACAGGGGAGTTCCAATGAGCAGTTCTTC
cdr3_aa: CASSLYPLRQGSSNEQFF

clone_size: .
v_call: TRBV7-9
d_call: TRBD2
j_call: TRBJ2-2
cdr3_length: 15
cdr3_nt: TGTGCCAGCAGCCCCGGGGGGGCGAACACCGGGGAGCTGTTTTTT
cdr3_aa: CASSPGGANTGELFF

clone_size: .
v_call: TRBV7-2
d_call: TRBD1
j_call: TRBJ1-5
cdr3_length: 15
cdr3_nt: TGTGCCAGCAGCCAACCCAGGGGGCGGGGGCAGCCCCAGCATTTT
cdr3_aa: CASSQPRGRGQPQHF

clone_size: .
v_call: TRBV20-1
d_call: .
j_call: TRBJ2-7
cdr3_length: 14
cdr3_nt: TGCAGTGCTAGGGCCAAGGGGAGCTCCTACGAGCAGTACTTC
cdr3_aa: CSARAKGSSYEQYF

clone_size: once
v_call: TRBV11-2
d_call: .
j_call: TRBJ1-5
cdr3_length: 13
cdr3_nt: TGTGCCAGCAGCTTCGGGGAGAGCCAGCCCCAGCATTTT
cdr3_aa: CASSFGESQPQHF

clone_size: once
v_call: TRBV7-3
d_call: .
j_call: TRBJ2-2
cdr3_length: 14
cdr3_nt: TGTGCCAGCAGCCCGCTCTACAGCACCGGGGAGCTGTTTTTT
cdr3_aa: CASSPLYSTGELFF

clone_size: .
v_call: TRBV6-1
d_call: .
j_call: TRBJ1-5
cdr3_length: 16
cdr3_nt: TGTGCCAGCAGTGAAAACCGGGAATATAGCAATCAGCCCCAGCATTTT
cdr3_aa: CASSENREYSNQPQHF

clone_size: .
v_call: TRBV7-9
d_call: .
j_call: TRBJ1-1
cdr3_length: 14
cdr3_nt: TGTGCCAGCAGCCGGGCTGGCACTTACACTGAAGCTTTCTTT
cdr3_aa: CASSRAGTYTEAFF

clone_size: once
v_call: TRBV28
d_call: TRBD1
j_call: TRBJ1-6
cdr3_length: 16
cdr3_nt: TGTGCCAGCAGTCGGGGGGGACAGGTTTATAATTCACCCCTCCACTTT
cdr3_aa: CASSRGGQVYNSPLHF

clone_size: .
v_call: TRBV28
d_call: TRBD1
j_call: TRBJ1-5
cdr3_length: 16
cdr3_nt: TGTGCCAGCAGTCCGCAGGGGGTCTCGCGCAATCAGCCCCAGCATTTT
cdr3_aa: CASSPQGVSRNQPQHF

clone_size: few
v_call: TRBV2
d_call: .
j_call: TRBJ1-5
cdr3_length: 14
cdr3_nt: TGTGCCAGCAGTGGGACACGGATCAATCAGCCCCAGCATTTT
cdr3_aa: CASSGTRINQPQHF

clone_size: .
v_call: TRBV6-1
d_call: TRBD1
j_call: TRBJ2-2
cdr3_length: 14
cdr3_nt: TGTGCCAGCAGCTGGGACAGCAGCGGCGGGGAGCTGTTTTTT
cdr3_aa: CASSWDSSGGELFF

clone_size: .
v_call: TRBV5-4
d_call: TRBD1
j_call: TRBJ1-1
cdr3_length: 15
cdr3_nt: TGTGCCAGCAGCTTACAGGGGCTAATGAACACTGAAGCTTTCTTT
cdr3_aa: CASSLQGLMNTEAFF

clone_size: few
v_call: TRBV6-1
d_call: .
j_call: TRBJ2-2
cdr3_length: 14
cdr3_nt: TGTGCCAGCATCCCAGGAACGAACACCGGGGAGCTGTTTTTT
cdr3_aa: CASIPGTNTGELFF

clone_size: .
v_call: TRBV6-1
d_call: .
j_call: TRBJ1-5
cdr3_length: 15
cdr3_nt: TGTGCCAGCAGGCCTACAGGGACTAGCAATCAGCCCCAGCATTTT
cdr3_aa: CASRPTGTSNQPQHF

clone_size: .
v_call: TRBV9
d_call: TRBD2
j_call: TRBJ2-3
cdr3_length: 15
cdr3_nt: TGTGCCAGCAGCGTAGTGGCGGGGGGGGCAGATACGCAGTATTTT
cdr3_aa: CASSVVAGGADTQYF

clone_size: .
v_call: TRBV7-2
d_call: .
j_call: TRBJ2-7
cdr3_length: 13
cdr3_nt: TGTGCCAGCAGCTTAGGTGAGGGGGACGAGCAGTACTTC
cdr3_aa: CASSLGEGDEQYF

clone_size: .
v_call: TRBV20-1
d_call: .
j_call: TRBJ1-1
cdr3_length: 11
cdr3_nt: TGCAGTGCTAGCATGAACACTGAAGCTTTCTTT
cdr3_aa: CSASMNTEAFF

clone_size: .
v_call: TRBV11-3
d_call: .
j_call: TRBJ1-1
cdr3_length: 13
cdr3_nt: TGTGCCAGCAGCAAAAACCCTGCCCAGGCAGCTTTCTTT
cdr3_aa: CASSKNPAQAAFF

clone_size: once
v_call: TRBV20-1
d_call: .
j_call: TRBJ1-6
cdr3_length: 15
cdr3_nt: TGCAGTGTCCCTACAGGGAGCTCCTATAATTCACCCCTCCACTTT
cdr3_aa: CSVPTGSSYNSPLHF